This TCR beta chain was sequenced in a study of T cells after yellow fever vaccination. Study observations and caveats: The secondary response peaked faster, at day 5 versus 15, but was weaker.

The CDR3 is 15 residues long. Germline assignment: CDR1 MGHDK and CDR2 SYGVNS. Trimming shortened V by 4 bases and J by 0 bases, and 9 bases separated the two germline ends. From the 5' RACE reads, TCRdb called clonotypes with MiXCR, one entry per CDR3 protein. The sample lists about 300,000 distinct CDR3 sequences, approximately 10% seen once, with 3% to 3.5% in the top ten. This clonotype was seen repeatedly, ten times or more. The antigen is undetermined. Sample: CD4+ T cells sorted from PBMCs, taken 5 days after the yellow fever booster vaccination. This TCR came from a man aged 18 to 35 who received the YFV17D yellow fever vaccine. This chain uses TRBV25-1 with TRBJ2-2; possible D gene TRBD2, 5 bases. This CDR3 reads CASSGLHANTGELFF. Here the CDR3 DNA reads TGTGCCAGCAGTGGACTACACGCGAACACCGGGGAGCTGTTTTTT.